This T cell receptor beta chain appears in the sequencing data of a study of cytomegalovirus exposure and HLA in healthy donors. Study-wide findings and caveats: Presence/absence analyses rested on an assumption that sequencing depth was roughly uniform across donors.

V lost 4 bases to trimming and J lost 4 bases; unmatched junction nucleotides: 7. Germline V gives CDR1 SGHDT, CDR2 YYEEEE. The CDR3 sequence is 16 residues long. Remarks on this clone: Its target is not known.

The donors were healthy bone marrow donors. Although they were nominally healthy when sampled, donors likely had unrecorded immune exposures. PCR employed 60 Vbeta and 13 Jbeta primers. Data came from immunoSEQ multiplex PCR; TCRdb stores just in-frame clones and leaves some out. The table shows 95,000 to 150,000 clones, with around three quarters occurring only once. Specimen: PBMCs. This chain connects TRBV5-6 to TRBJ2-1; TRBD2 matches 11 bases. This receptor was obtained from a human donor in good health. CDR3 DNA: TGTGCCAGCAGCGGAGCACTAGCGGGGGATTACAATGAGCAGTTCTTC. This gives the protein CASSGALAGDYNEQFF.